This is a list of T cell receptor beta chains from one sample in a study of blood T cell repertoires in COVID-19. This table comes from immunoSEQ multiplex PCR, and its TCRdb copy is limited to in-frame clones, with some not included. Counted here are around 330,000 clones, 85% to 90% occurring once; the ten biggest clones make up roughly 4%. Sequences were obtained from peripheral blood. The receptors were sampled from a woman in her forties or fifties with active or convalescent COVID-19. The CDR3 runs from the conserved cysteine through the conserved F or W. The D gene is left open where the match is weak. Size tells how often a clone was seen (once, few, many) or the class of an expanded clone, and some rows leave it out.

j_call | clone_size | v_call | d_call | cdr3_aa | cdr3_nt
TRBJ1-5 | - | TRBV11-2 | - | CASSLDSGKGQPQHF | TGTGCCAGCAGCTTAGATTCAGGGAAGGGTCAGCCCCAGCATTTT
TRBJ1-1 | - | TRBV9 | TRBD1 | CASSDGQGGTEAFF | TGTGCCAGCAGTGACGGCCAGGGGGGCACTGAAGCTTTCTTT
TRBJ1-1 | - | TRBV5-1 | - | CASSLRGADTEAFF | TGCGCCAGCAGCTTGCGGGGGGCGGACACTGAAGCTTTCTTT
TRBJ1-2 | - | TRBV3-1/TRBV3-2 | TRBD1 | CAVGQGAYNYGYTF | TGTGCCGTTGGACAGGGCGCTTACAACTATGGCTACACCTTC
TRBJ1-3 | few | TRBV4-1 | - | CASSPRSGSGNTIYF | TGCGCCAGCAGCCCACGTTCAGGGTCTGGAAACACCATATATTTT
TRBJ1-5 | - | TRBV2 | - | CASSEGRPPSGTQHF | TGTGCCAGCAGTGAAGGGCGACCCCCCTCGGGGACCCAGCATTTT
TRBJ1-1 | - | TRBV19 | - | CASSIAGRGNTEAFF | TGTGCCAGTAGTATAGCGGGCAGGGGGAACACTGAAGCTTTCTTT
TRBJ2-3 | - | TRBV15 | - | CATSMRREADTQYF | TGTGCCACCAGCATGCGGCGGGAAGCAGATACGCAGTATTTT
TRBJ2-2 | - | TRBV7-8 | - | CASSPTGNTGELFF | TGTGCCAGCAGCCCCACAGGGAACACCGGGGAGCTGTTTTTT
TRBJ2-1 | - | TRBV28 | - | CASSTSSYNEQFF | TGTGCCAGCAGCACGAGCTCCTACAATGAGCAGTTCTTC
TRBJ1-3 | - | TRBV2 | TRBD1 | CASSAGTGSGNTIYF | TGTGCCAGCAGTGCTGGGACAGGGTCTGGAAACACCATATATTTT
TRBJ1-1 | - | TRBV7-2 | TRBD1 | CASSSRSGTGGSNTEAFF | TGTGCCAGCAGCTCGCGATCTGGGACAGGGGGAAGTAACACTGAAGCTTTCTTT
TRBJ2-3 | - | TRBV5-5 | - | CASSAEGQSTDTQYF | TGTGCCAGCAGCGCGGAGGGCCAAAGCACAGATACGCAGTATTTT
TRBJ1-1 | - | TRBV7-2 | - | CASSLHVRMNTEAFF | TGTGCCAGCAGCTTACACGTCAGGATGAACACTGAAGCTTTCTTT
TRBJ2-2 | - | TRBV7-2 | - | CASSLKQGIGELFF | TGTGCCAGCAGCTTGAAACAGGGAATCGGGGAGCTGTTTTTT
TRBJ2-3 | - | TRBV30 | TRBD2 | CAWSERGGRDTQYF | TGTGCCTGGAGTGAGCGGGGGGGCCGCGATACGCAGTATTTT
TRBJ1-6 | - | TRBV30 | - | CAWSVLQVEVPNSPLHF | TGTGCCTGGAGTGTACTGCAGGTCGAAGTACCTAATTCACCCCTCCACTTT
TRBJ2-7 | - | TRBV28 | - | CASSLLGREGKYEQYF | TGTGCCAGCAGTTTATTGGGGCGGGAAGGCAAATACGAGCAGTACTTC
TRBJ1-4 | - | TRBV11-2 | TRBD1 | CASRHTGGGEKLFF | TGTGCCAGCAGACACACAGGGGGAGGTGAAAAACTGTTTTTT
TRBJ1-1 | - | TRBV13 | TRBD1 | CASSGNRGVLFF | TGTGCCAGCAGCGGAAACAGGGGAGTCCTTTTCTTT
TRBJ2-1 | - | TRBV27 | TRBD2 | CASSLIGTSGGPPYNEQFF | TGTGCCAGCAGTTTGATCGGAACTAGCGGGGGGCCCCCCTACAATGAGCAGTTCTTC
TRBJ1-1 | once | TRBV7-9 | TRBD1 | CASRLGTGNTEAFF | TGTGCCAGCAGATTAGGGACAGGGAACACTGAAGCTTTCTTT
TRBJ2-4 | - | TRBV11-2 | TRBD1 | CASSLAAGGASLAKNIQYF | TGTGCCAGCAGCTTAGCGGCAGGGGGCGCTTCTTTAGCCAAAAACATTCAGTACTTC
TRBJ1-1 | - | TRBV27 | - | CASSTTGIPEAFF | TGTGCCAGCAGTACAACAGGAATTCCTGAAGCTTTCTTT
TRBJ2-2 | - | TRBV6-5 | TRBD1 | CASSTGGPPGELFF | TGTGCCAGCAGTACAGGGGGCCCTCCCGGGGAGCTGTTTTTT
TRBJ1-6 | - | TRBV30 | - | CAWSDGQRNSPLHF | TGTGCCTGGAGCGACGGACAGCGGAATTCACCCCTCCACTTT
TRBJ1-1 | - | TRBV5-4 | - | CASSGIGGNTEAFF | TGTGCCAGCAGCGGAATTGGCGGGAACACTGAAGCTTTCTTT
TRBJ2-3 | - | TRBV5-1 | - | CASSLGTPPTDTQYF | TGCGCCAGCAGCCTCGGGACTCCTCCTACAGATACGCAGTATTTT
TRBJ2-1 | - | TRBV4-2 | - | CASSQVTGLTYNEQFF | TGTGCCAGCAGCCAAGTCACCGGACTTACCTACAATGAGCAGTTCTTC
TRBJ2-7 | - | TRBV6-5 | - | CASSYRQGPSVYEQYF | TGTGCCAGCAGTTACCGCCAGGGTCCCTCGGTCTACGAGCAGTACTTC
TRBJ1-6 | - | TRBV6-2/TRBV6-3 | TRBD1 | CASSRTGPSPLHF | TGTGCCAGCAGTCGGACAGGGCCTTCACCCCTCCACTTT
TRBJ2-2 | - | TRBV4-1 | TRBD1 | CASSGQTNTGELFF | TGCGCCAGCTCGGGACAGACCAACACCGGGGAGCTGTTTTTT
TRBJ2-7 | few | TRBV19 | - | CASSIGVARVYEQYF | TGTGCCAGTAGTATAGGGGTGGCTCGGGTCTACGAGCAGTACTTC
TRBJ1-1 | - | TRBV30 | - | CAWSVSGATEAFF | TGTGCCTGGAGTGTAAGCGGGGCCACTGAAGCTTTCTTT
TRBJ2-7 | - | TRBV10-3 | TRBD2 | CAISGGRVDEQYF | TGTGCCATCAGTGGCGGGAGAGTCGACGAGCAGTACTTC
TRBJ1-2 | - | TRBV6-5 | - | CASSYSNIKNYGYTF | TGTGCCAGCAGTTACTCGAACATTAAGAACTATGGCTACACCTTC
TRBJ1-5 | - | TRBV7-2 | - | CASSQMYNQPQHF | TGTGCCAGCAGCCAGATGTACAATCAGCCCCAGCATTTT
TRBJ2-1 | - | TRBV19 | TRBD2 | CASNTRIAGEHNEQFF | TGTGCCAGTAACACACGAATAGCGGGGGAGCACAATGAGCAGTTCTTC
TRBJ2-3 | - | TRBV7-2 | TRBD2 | CASSSPSGTSTDTQYF | TGTGCCAGCAGCTCACCTAGCGGGACTAGCACAGATACGCAGTATTTT
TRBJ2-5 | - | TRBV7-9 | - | CASSLASGGAQETQYF | TGTGCCAGCAGCTTAGCAAGCGGAGGGGCTCAAGAGACCCAGTACTTC
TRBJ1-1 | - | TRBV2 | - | CASSWTDLNTEAFF | TGTGCCAGCAGCTGGACAGACTTGAACACTGAAGCTTTCTTT
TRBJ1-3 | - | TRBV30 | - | CAWSVGGLKGTIYF | TGTGCCTGGAGTGTAGGAGGCCTAAAAGGCACCATATATTTT
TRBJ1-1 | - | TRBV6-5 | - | CASSSWEGGDTEAFF | TGTGCCAGCAGTTCCTGGGAGGGCGGGGACACTGAAGCTTTCTTT
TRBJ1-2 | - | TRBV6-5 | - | CASSSPYGYTF | TGTGCCAGCAGTTCCCCATATGGCTACACCTTC
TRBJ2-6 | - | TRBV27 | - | CASREGVSGANVLTF | TGTGCCAGCAGGGAGGGTGTCTCTGGGGCCAACGTCCTGACTTTC
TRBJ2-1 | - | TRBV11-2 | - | CASSLRVNEQFF | TGTGCCAGCAGCTTGAGGGTTAATGAGCAGTTCTTC
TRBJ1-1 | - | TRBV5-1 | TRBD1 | CASSWTGANTEAFF | TGCGCCAGCAGCTGGACAGGGGCGAACACTGAAGCTTTCTTT
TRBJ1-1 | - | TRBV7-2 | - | CASSLGGWGTEAFF | TGTGCCAGCAGCTTAGGAGGGTGGGGCACTGAAGCTTTCTTT
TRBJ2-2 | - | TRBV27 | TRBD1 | CASRDRLLTTAGELFF | TGTGCCAGCAGGGACAGGCTACTTACTACGGCCGGGGAGCTGTTTTTT
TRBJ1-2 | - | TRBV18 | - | CASSPSDYGYTF | TGTGCCAGCTCACCCTCGGACTATGGCTACACCTTC
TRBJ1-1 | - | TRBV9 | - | CASSEHPLNTEAFF | TGTGCCAGCAGCGAACACCCCCTGAACACTGAAGCTTTCTTT
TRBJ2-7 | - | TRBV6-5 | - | CASRPAGATPYEQYF | TGTGCCAGCAGGCCGGCGGGGGCAACCCCCTACGAGCAGTACTTC
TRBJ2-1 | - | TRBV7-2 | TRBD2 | CASSLGTSGRGRFF | TGTGCCAGCAGCCTTGGGACTAGCGGGAGGGGACGGTTCTTC
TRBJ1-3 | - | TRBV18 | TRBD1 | CASSPAGGGSGNTIYF | TGTGCCAGCTCACCCGCGGGAGGGGGCAGTGGAAACACCATATATTTT